Listed below are T cell receptor beta chains from one sample, sequenced in a study of shared clonotypes between healthy human individuals. TCRdb keeps only in-frame clones here, not all; method: immunoSEQ multiplex PCR. The table has 550,000 to 600,000 clones, roughly 79% seen once. Specimen: PBMCs. The source of these receptors is a woman in her forties in good health. Some clones in this sample may be carry-over from other donors' samples. Both conserved end residues are part of each CDR3. Each record gives: V gene, clone size, D gene, J gene, CDR3 DNA, CDR3 protein. D genes are given only for firm matches. The size field is filled for only some rows; it gives once, few, many or a size class.

TRBV30	.	.	TRBJ2-7	TGTGCCTGGACACAGGGCCTAGGGGAACGGTACGAGCAGTACTTC	CAWTQGLGERYEQYF
TRBV4-1	.	.	TRBJ1-1	TGCGCCAGCAGCCAACGAACCGGCCTCATATCTGCTTTCTTT	CASSQRTGLISAFF
TRBV25-1	.	TRBD1	TRBJ1-4	TGTGCCAGCAGTGAACCCAGGGGGCCAGGTGAAAAACTGTTTTTT	CASSEPRGPGEKLFF
TRBV18	.	.	TRBJ2-5	TGTGCCAGCTCAACGACGACGTACCAAGAGACCCAGTACTTC	CASSTTTYQETQYF
TRBV4-2	.	.	TRBJ2-3	TGTGCCAGCAGCCAAAGGGGGGAGGCGGGCCCAGATACGCAGTATTTT	CASSQRGEAGPDTQYF
TRBV28	.	.	TRBJ1-4	TGTGCCAGCAGTTCCCCCGGTGAAAAACTGTTTTTT	CASSSPGEKLFF
TRBV6-1	.	.	TRBJ2-6	TGTGCCAGCAGTGAAGGGGTCTCTGGGGCCAACGTCCTGACTTTC	CASSEGVSGANVLTF
TRBV7-9	.	TRBD1	TRBJ2-5	TGTGCCAGCAGCAGCGGACAGGGCGATGAGACCCAGTACTTC	CASSSGQGDETQYF
TRBV7-3	.	.	TRBJ2-3	TGTCTAACCTGCGACAGGAGGATATCCAGAAACCCCCTCACAGATACGCAGTATTTT	CLTCDRRISRNPLTDTQYF
TRBV9	.	TRBD1	TRBJ2-7	TGTGCCAGCAGCGCACAGGGGGCATCCTACGAGCAGTACTTC	CASSAQGASYEQYF
TRBV19	.	TRBD2	TRBJ2-1	TGTGCCAGTAGTACCCTGGCTAGCGGGAGTGTGTACAATGAGCAGTTCTTC	CASSTLASGSVYNEQFF
TRBV7-9	.	.	TRBJ1-4	TGTGCCAGCACCCCCCCCAGGGCAACTAATGAAAAACTGTTTTTT	CASTPPRATNEKLFF
TRBV30	medium-sized	.	TRBJ1-1	TGTGCCTGGAGGGAGGGTCGCTCTGAAGCTTTCTTT	CAWREGRSEAFF
TRBV4-1	.	.	TRBJ2-7	TGCGCCAGCAGCCAAGGGGGCGGGGTCTCCTACGAGCAGTACTTC	CASSQGGGVSYEQYF
TRBV18	.	.	TRBJ1-4	TGTGCCAGCTCAGCCTCGACAGGAAAAGGTGAAAAACTGTTTTTT	CASSASTGKGEKLFF
TRBV29-1	.	.	TRBJ1-2	TGCAGCGTTGAACTAAGGAAATCCCGCTATGGCTACACCTTC	CSVELRKSRYGYTF
TRBV29-1	.	.	TRBJ1-1	TGCAGCGTTTTGTCGTTTTCGCAGGGAACTGAAGCTTTCTTT	CSVLSFSQGTEAFF
TRBV28	.	.	TRBJ2-7	TGTGCCAGCAGCTCCCGAGGACCCTACGAGCAGTACTTC	CASSSRGPYEQYF
TRBV29-1	.	.	TRBJ2-5	TGCAGCGTTGCCGGACGTGCAGGGCAAGAGACCCAGTACTTC	CSVAGRAGQETQYF
TRBV2	.	TRBD2	TRBJ2-1	TGTGCCAGCACGACTAGCCCCAATGAGCAGTTCTTC	CASTTSPNEQFF
TRBV5-1	.	TRBD2	TRBJ2-2	TGCGCCAGCGCTGGGGTAGCGGGAGGCGTCACCGGGGAGCTGTTTTTT	CASAGVAGGVTGELFF
TRBV5-4	once	TRBD2	TRBJ2-7	TGTGCCAGCAGCCCCCGGAGCGGGAGGGCAGGTCCCTACGAGCAGTACTTC	CASSPRSGRAGPYEQYF
TRBV4-2	.	.	TRBJ2-7	TGTGCCAGCAGTCCCTCACAGGGACTCTACGAGCAGTACTTC	CASSPSQGLYEQYF
TRBV7-9	.	TRBD2	TRBJ2-1	TGTGCCAGCAGCTCCCCCGGGACTAGCGAGACCAATGAGCAGTTCTTC	CASSSPGTSETNEQFF
TRBV6-1	.	.	TRBJ2-3	TGTGCCAGCACCCTGGGGGCGGGACCAGATACGCAGTATTTT	CASTLGAGPDTQYF
TRBV5-4	.	.	TRBJ2-7	TGTGCCAGCAGCCGCGGGGACAGAGACTACGAGCAGTACTTC	CASSRGDRDYEQYF
TRBV11-3	.	TRBD1	TRBJ2-5	TGTGCCAGCAGCCTGGGACAGGGGGCGAGAGAGACCCAGTACTTC	CASSLGQGARETQYF
TRBV6-1	.	.	TRBJ2-2	TGTGCCAGCAGTGAAGCCAGGGGGGGAACCGGGGAGCTGTTTTTT	CASSEARGGTGELFF
TRBV18	once	.	TRBJ1-5	TGTGCCAGCTCACCACTAGGTCAGCCCCAGCATTTT	CASSPLGQPQHF
TRBV7-6	.	.	TRBJ2-2	TGTGCCAGCAGCTTAGCGAGGGGGGCAGCGGAGCTGTTTTTT	CASSLARGAAELFF
TRBV10-1	once	TRBD2	TRBJ2-7	TGCGCCAGCAGCGCCTCCGGGAGGGCCGGGGAGCAGTACTTC	CASSASGRAGEQYF
TRBV18	.	.	TRBJ1-1	TGTGCCAGCTCACCCGCTAAAGGTATGAACACTGAAGCTTTCTTT	CASSPAKGMNTEAFF
TRBV28	.	.	TRBJ2-7	TGTGCCAGCAGTCCACAGGGCTACGAGCAGTACTTC	CASSPQGYEQYF
TRBV5-1	.	.	TRBJ2-5	TGCGCCAGCAGCACGGGAGATGCCCAAGAGACCCAGTACTTC	CASSTGDAQETQYF
TRBV19	.	.	TRBJ1-5	TGTGCCAGTAGTATCAGCAATCAGCCCCAGCATTTT	CASSISNQPQHF
TRBV5-1	.	.	TRBJ1-5	TGCGCCAGCAGCTTGGATGGGCAGATCAATCAGCCCCAGCATTTT	CASSLDGQINQPQHF
TRBV2	.	.	TRBJ2-2	TGTGCCAGCAGCTATACACAGGGGAACACCGGGGAGCTGTTTTTT	CASSYTQGNTGELFF
TRBV7-3	.	TRBD1	TRBJ2-2	TGTGCCAGCAGCCCCGGACAGGGGACGAGCGGGGAGCTGTTTTTT	CASSPGQGTSGELFF